Below are 26 T cell receptor beta chains sequenced from a single sample in a study of T cell responses to AZD1222 COVID-19 vaccine. Here immunoSEQ multiplex PCR was the method, and the copy in TCRdb shows in-frame clones only, minus some. The sample includes about 86,000 clones, 90% of them seen just once. Sequencing used peripheral blood, obtained on day 0 of AZD1222 vaccination. The receptors were sampled from an adult in good health.

The chain links TRBV18 to TRBJ2-7; tentatively, D is TRBD2 (6 bases). Trimming took 6 bases from V and 3 from J, leaving 15 bases between them. Germline-derived CDR1 and CDR2 are KGHSH and LQKENI. This CDR3 has 14 residues. The CDR3 DNA sequence: TGTGCCAGCTCCCCGGGACTCCAAAACTACGAGCAGTACTTC. Translation: CASSPGLQNYEQYF.

J is TRBJ2-1 and V is TRBV6-5, with D unclear. The V end was cut by 6 bases, the J end by 7 bases, with 13 bases between. There are 13 residues in the CDR3. Germline-derived CDR1 and CDR2 are MNHEY and SVGAGI. CDR3 sequence: CASSSTVRNEQFF. The DNA of the CDR3 is TGTGCCAGCAGCTCTACCGTTAGGAATGAGCAGTTCTTC.

The CDR3 is CASSRSEAFF. CDR3 nucleotide sequence: TGTGCCAGCAGTCGCAGTGAAGCTTTCTTT. The J gene is TRBJ1-1, the V gene TRBV2; D remains unclear. Trimming removed 5 bases at V and 7 bases at J, with 5 bases between. Germline loops: CDR1 SNHLY, CDR2 FYNNEI. The CDR3 consists of 10 residues.

The CDR3 bases are TGCGCCAGCAGCTTGGACGGACTTTCCGGAAACACCATATATTTT. Encoded protein: CASSLDGLSGNTIYF. The rearrangement joins TRBV5-1 to TRBJ1-3; D is unclear. The CDR3 covers 15 residues. V was trimmed by 0 bases and J by 4 bases, leaving 11 bases between them. Germline CDR1 is SGHRS and CDR2 is YFSETQ. Looking up the rest from reference TRBV5-1 and TRBJ1-3 gives the full variable domain: KAGVTQTPRYLIKTRGQQVTLSCSPISGHRSVSWYQQTPGQGLQFLFEYFSETQRNKGNFPGRFSGRQFSNSRSEMNVSTLELGDSALYLCASSLDGLSGNTIYFGEGSWLTVV.

This chain connects TRBV6-5 to TRBJ1-6; D is unresolved. V lost 7 bases and J lost 0, with 7 bases in between. The length of the CDR3 is 14 residues. Germline lookup yields CDR1 MNHEY and CDR2 SVGAGI. The DNA for the CDR3 is TGTGCCAGCAAAGAGGGCTCCTATAATTCACCCCTCCACTTT. It codes for CASKEGSYNSPLHF.

The chain carries TRBV5-1 and TRBJ1-6; TRBD1 matches at 11 bases. V dropped 4 bases and J dropped 7; count of bases not matched to a gene: 7. The V gene's germline CDR1 is SGHRS and CDR2 YFSETQ. The CDR3 sequence is 16 residues long. The CDR3 here is CASSPGTGGRNSPLHF. Here the CDR3 DNA reads TGCGCCAGCAGCCCCGGGACAGGGGGAAGAAATTCACCCCTCCACTTT.

J is TRBJ2-3 and V is TRBV5-4; D gene uncertain. CDR1 and CDR2 from the germline V gene are SGHNT and YYREEE (reference sequence). This CDR3 is 14 amino acids long. V was pared by 4 bases and J by 0 bases, with 9 bases between. Here the CDR3 DNA reads TGTGCCAGCAGCCCGGCCGCTAGCACAGATACGCAGTATTTT. This sequence encodes CASSPAASTDTQYF.

The rearrangement uses TRBV5-1 and TRBJ2-3; D is unclear. The CDR3 is 16 residues long. V dropped 0 bases and J dropped 1 base, with 12 bases sitting between them. Germline V CDR1 and CDR2: SGHRS, YFSETQ. The CDR3 coding sequence is TGCGCCAGCAGCTTGGCCGCCGGGCCCGGCACAGATACGCAGTATTTT. Translation gives CASSLAAGPGTDTQYF.

The chain joins TRBV5-1 to TRBJ1-5; D is possibly TRBD1 (6 bases). This CDR3 has 18 residues. Germline-derived CDR1 and CDR2 are SGHRS and YFSETQ. Trimming stripped 0 bases from V and 0 bases from J, with 16 bases between. The CDR3 reads CASSLVPRDTYSNQPQHF. CDR3 coding DNA: TGCGCCAGCAGCTTGGTGCCTCGGGACACTTATAGCAATCAGCCCCAGCATTTT.

The rearrangement joins TRBV29-1 to TRBJ2-7; D gene ambiguous. The germline gives CDR1 SQVTM, CDR2 ANQGSEA. The V end lost 1 base, the J end lost 5 bases, and 15 bases lay between the germline ends. The CDR3 spans 14 residues. CDR3 DNA sequence: TGCAGCGTTGAAGGGTGGAGTTCAGGCGACGAGCAGTACTTC. Its protein is CSVEGWSSGDEQYF.

The chain recombines TRBV19 with TRBJ1-6, with D tentatively TRBD1 (6 bases). V lost 4 bases and J 7 bases, leaving 20 bases between the germline ends. Per the germline V gene, CDR1 is LNHDA and CDR2 is SQIVND (reference sequence). CDR3 length equals 17 residues. CDR3 residues: CASSTYATGNPNSPLHF. In nucleotides, the CDR3 is TGTGCCAGTAGTACTTACGCAACAGGGAATCCCAATTCACCCCTCCACTTT.

This chain connects TRBV28 to TRBJ2-3, with 9 bases identical to TRBD1. CDR3 length equals 16 residues. V shed 3 bases and J 2 bases; nucleotides not matched to a gene: 6. The germline V gene encodes CDR1 MDHEN and CDR2 SYDVKM. CDR3 in amino acids: CASSLRTGAFTDTQYF. Here the CDR3 DNA reads TGTGCCAGCAGTTTGAGGACAGGGGCGTTCACAGATACGCAGTATTTT.

The chain combines TRBV5-1 with TRBJ2-1, with a weak D call TRBD1 (6 bases). The CDR3 contains 15 residues. The V end was cut by 6 bases, the J end by 1 base, with 14 bases between. Germline V gene sequence: CDR1 SGHRS, CDR2 YFSETQ. CDR3 bases: TGCGCCAGCACCAGGACCGGGACATCCTACAATGAGCAGTTCTTC. Its protein is CASTRTGTSYNEQFF.

This rearrangement joins TRBV9 to TRBJ1-6, with D unclear. Germline V gene lookup returns CDR1 SGDLS and CDR2 YYNGEE. This CDR3 has 16 amino acids. V dropped 4 bases and J dropped 2 bases, with 13 bases sitting between them. Written as DNA, the CDR3 is TGTGCCAGCAGCCGGGATGGCGGCGCCTATAATTCACCCCTCCACTTT. Encoded protein: CASSRDGGAYNSPLHF. The entire variable domain, with the rest obtained from reference TRBV9 and TRBJ1-6, is as follows: DSGVTQTPKHLITATGQRVTLRCSPRSGDLSVYWYQQSLDQGLQFLIQYYNGEERAKGNILERFSAQQFPDLHSELNLSSLELGDSALYFCASSRDGGAYNSPLHFGNGTRLTVT.

A few counts support this clone. The chain carries TRBV6-4 and TRBJ2-1, with a weak D call TRBD1 (5 bases). The CDR3 sequence is 16 residues long. V lost 0 bases to trimming and J lost 1 base, with 10 bases between them. Per the germline V gene, CDR1 is MRHNA and CDR2 is SNTAGT. The CDR3 region is CASSDSGRASYNEQFF. The CDR3 DNA reads as TGTGCCAGCAGTGACTCTGGCAGGGCGTCCTACAATGAGCAGTTCTTC.

This chain links TRBV3-1 (or the pseudogene TRBV3-2) with TRBJ1-1; no firm D call. CDR1 is LGHDT and CDR2 is YNNKEL in the germline V gene (reference sequence). The V end lost 4 bases, the J end lost 4 bases, and 10 bases lay between the germline ends. The CDR3 has 13 residues. As DNA, the CDR3 is TGTGCCAGCAGCCCATCTCGGTTCACTGAAGCTTTCTTT. Protein product: CASSPSRFTEAFF.

The chain combines TRBV14 with TRBJ2-1; D might be TRBD1 or TRBD2, each matching 6 bases. The V end lost 0 bases, the J end lost 9 bases, and 18 bases lay between the germline ends. The CDR3 runs 16 residues. Germline CDR1 and CDR2: SGHDN and FVKESK. The CDR3 sequence: CASSQEGWGARGEQFF. Written as DNA, the CDR3 is TGTGCCAGCAGCCAAGAAGGTTGGGGGGCTCGTGGTGAGCAGTTCTTC.

The CDR3, as DNA: TGTGCCAGCAGCCAACACACTGAAGCTTTCTTT. This translates into CASSQHTEAFF. The V and J genes are TRBV3-1 (or the pseudogene TRBV3-2) and TRBJ1-1, with D unclear. V lost 2 bases, J lost 3 bases, and 1 base lay in between. The CDR3 loop spans 11 amino acids. Germline CDR1 is LGHDT and CDR2 is YNNKEL (reference sequence).

CDR3 nucleotide sequence: TGCAGCGTGAAGGGACTACCGACCAGCACAGATACGCAGTATTTT. Translating it yields CSVKGLPTSTDTQYF. V usage is TRBV29-1 and J usage is TRBJ2-3, with TRBD2 identical over 7 bases. J was trimmed by 0 bases and V by 6 bases; bases with no gene match: 9. Germline loops: CDR1 SQVTM, CDR2 ANQGSEA. This CDR3 comprises 15 residues.

The genes are TRBV7-9 and TRBJ2-7; 13 nucleotides match TRBD2. This CDR3 has 16 residues. Germline assignment: CDR1 SEHNR and CDR2 FQNEAQ (reference sequence). Losses at the gene ends were 7 bases for V and 3 bases for J; bases not matched to a gene: 9. In DNA form, the CDR3 reads TGTGCCAGCACCCCTGCCGGACTAGCGGGAGTCTACGAGCAGTACTTC. It yields the protein CASTPAGLAGVYEQYF.

The V gene is TRBV4-2, the J gene TRBJ1-4; unclear D gene. V was trimmed by 2 bases and J by 8 bases, leaving 6 bases between them. Germline V gene lookup returns CDR1 LGHNA and CDR2 YNFKEQ. The CDR3 sequence is 12 residues long. Here the CDR3 DNA reads TGTGCCAGCAGCCAATTGGGCGAAAAACTGTTTTTT. This sequence encodes CASSQLGEKLFF.

The sample holds one count of this clone. The rearrangement joins TRBV2 to TRBJ2-5; either TRBD1 or TRBD2 may supply D (5 bases each). V lost 4 bases and J lost 13, with 16 bases in between. Germline CDR1 SNHLY, CDR2 FYNNEI. This CDR3 has 12 residues. CDR3 in amino acids: CASSGSGGRGYF. In DNA form, the CDR3 reads TGTGCCAGCAGTGGGAGTGGGGGTCGGGGGTACTTC.

This clone was seen only a few times. The chain combines TRBV12-3 or TRBV12-4 with TRBJ1-2; D is ambiguous. The V gene lost 3 bases and the J gene lost 5 bases, with 10 bases spanning the gap. The CDR3 has 13 amino acids. Here the CDR3 reads CASSFRSGYGYTF. CDR3 DNA: TGTGCCAGCAGTTTCCGGTCGGGGTATGGCTACACCTTC.

The V and J genes are TRBV5-6 and TRBJ1-6; no clear D gene. The CDR3 runs to 14 residues. From germline, CDR1 is SGHDT and CDR2 YYEEEE. The germline V and J ends were trimmed by 0 bases and 7 bases, with 8 bases remaining between them. CDR3 nucleotides: TGTGCCAGCAGCTTGGAACAGAGGAATTCACCCCTCCACTTT. This translates into CASSLEQRNSPLHF.

This chain links TRBV18 with TRBJ2-7; either TRBD1 or TRBD2 may fit D (5 bases each). CDR3 size: 16 residues. Germline lookup yields CDR1 KGHSH and CDR2 LQKENI. Trimming shortened V by 5 bases and J by 2 bases, and 19 bases separated the two germline ends. For the CDR3, the DNA is TGTGCCAGCTCAGGGACGGGCCTCATAGGGACCTACGAGCAGTACTTC. This gives the protein CASSGTGLIGTYEQYF.

The CDR3: CASSRYLSGGSGNTIYF. The CDR3 DNA reads as TGTGCCAGCAGCCGGTATCTTTCCGGGGGCTCTGGAAACACCATATATTTT. The chain combines TRBV3-1 (or the pseudogene TRBV3-2) with TRBJ1-3; TRBD1 might be the D (5 bases). In germline, CDR1 is LGHDT, CDR2 YNNKEL (reference sequence). The CDR3 sequence is 17 residues long. V dropped 4 bases and J dropped 0 bases, with 16 bases sitting between them.